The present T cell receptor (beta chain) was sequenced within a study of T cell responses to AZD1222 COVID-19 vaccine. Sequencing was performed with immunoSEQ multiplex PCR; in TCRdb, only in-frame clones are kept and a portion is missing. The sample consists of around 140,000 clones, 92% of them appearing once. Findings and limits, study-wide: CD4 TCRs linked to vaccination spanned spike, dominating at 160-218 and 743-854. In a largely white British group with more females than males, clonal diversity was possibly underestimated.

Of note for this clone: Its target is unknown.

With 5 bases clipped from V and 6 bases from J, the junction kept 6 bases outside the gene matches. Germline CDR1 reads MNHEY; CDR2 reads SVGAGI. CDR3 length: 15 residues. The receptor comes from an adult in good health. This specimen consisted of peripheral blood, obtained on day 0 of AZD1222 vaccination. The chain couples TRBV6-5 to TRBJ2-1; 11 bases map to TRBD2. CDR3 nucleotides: TGTGCCAGCAGTCCCGGGACTAGCGGTACCAATGAGCAGTTCTTC. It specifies CASSPGTSGTNEQFF.